This T cell receptor (beta chain) was captured in a study of cytomegalovirus exposure and HLA in healthy donors. As for the study in general: The Caucasian-associated ancestry cluster contained approximately 81% of the approximately 400 genotyped donors.

Researchers ran the PCR with 60 Vbeta and 13 Jbeta primers. TCRdb's copy holds only in-frame clones and misses some; the assay was immunoSEQ multiplex PCR. The sample has around 110,000 clones; approximately 76% are singletons. The specimen sequenced was PBMCs. The sequence derives from a man younger than 35 in good health and CMV-seronegative.

The CDR3 nucleotides read TGTGCCAGCAGCCGGGACAGGGTACCAGGAAACACCATATATTTT. Protein sequence: CASSRDRVPGNTIYF. This rearrangement joins TRBV6-5 to TRBJ1-3; 9 bases are a match to TRBD1. The germline CDR1 and CDR2 sequences are MNHEY and SVGAGI. The CDR3 length is 15 residues. After removal of 6 bases from V and 4 bases from J, the junction contained 7 bases not matched to a gene.